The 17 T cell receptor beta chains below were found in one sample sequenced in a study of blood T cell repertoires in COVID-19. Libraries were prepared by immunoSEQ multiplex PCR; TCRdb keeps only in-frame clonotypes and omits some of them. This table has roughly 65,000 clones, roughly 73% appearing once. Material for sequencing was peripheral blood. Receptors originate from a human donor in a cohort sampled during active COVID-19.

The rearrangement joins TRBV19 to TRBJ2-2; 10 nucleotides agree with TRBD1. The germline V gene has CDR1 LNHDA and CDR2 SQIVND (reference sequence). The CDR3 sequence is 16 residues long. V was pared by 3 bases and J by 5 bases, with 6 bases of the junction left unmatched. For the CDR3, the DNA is TGTGCCAGTAGTATGCCTGGGACAGGGGAGACCGGGGAGCTGTTTTTT. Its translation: CASSMPGTGETGELFF.

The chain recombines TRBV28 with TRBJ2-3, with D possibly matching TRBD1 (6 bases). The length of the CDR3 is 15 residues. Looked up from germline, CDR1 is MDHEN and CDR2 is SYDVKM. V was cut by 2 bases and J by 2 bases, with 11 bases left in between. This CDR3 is CASSLLGQSTDTQYF. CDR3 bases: TGTGCCAGCAGTTTACTCGGACAGTCCACAGATACGCAGTATTTT.

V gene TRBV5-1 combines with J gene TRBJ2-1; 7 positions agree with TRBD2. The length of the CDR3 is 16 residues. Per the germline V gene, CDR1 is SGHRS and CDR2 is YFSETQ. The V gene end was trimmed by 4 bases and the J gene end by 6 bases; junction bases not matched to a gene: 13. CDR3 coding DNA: TGCGCCAGCAGCCTAGACGGCCGCGGGAGTTTCAATGAGCAGTTCTTC. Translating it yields CASSLDGRGSFNEQFF.

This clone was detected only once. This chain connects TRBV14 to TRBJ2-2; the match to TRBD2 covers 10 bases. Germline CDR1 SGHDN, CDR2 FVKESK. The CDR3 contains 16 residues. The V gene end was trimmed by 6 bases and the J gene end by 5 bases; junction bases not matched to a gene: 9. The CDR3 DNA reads TGTGCCAGCAGTCTTCAGGCGGGACTAGCGACCGGGGAGCTGTTTTTT. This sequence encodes CASSLQAGLATGELFF.

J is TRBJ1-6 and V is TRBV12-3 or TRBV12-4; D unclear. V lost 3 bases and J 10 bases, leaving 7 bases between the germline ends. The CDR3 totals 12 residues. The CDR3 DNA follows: TGTGCCAGCAGTTTCCAGAGGTCACCCCTCCACTTT. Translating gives CASSFQRSPLHF.

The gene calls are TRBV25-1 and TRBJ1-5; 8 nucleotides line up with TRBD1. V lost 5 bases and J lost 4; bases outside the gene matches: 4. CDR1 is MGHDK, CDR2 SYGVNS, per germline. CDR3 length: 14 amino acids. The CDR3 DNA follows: TGTGCCAGCAGTTCAGGGGGCATAAATCAGCCCCAGCATTTT. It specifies CASSSGGINQPQHF.

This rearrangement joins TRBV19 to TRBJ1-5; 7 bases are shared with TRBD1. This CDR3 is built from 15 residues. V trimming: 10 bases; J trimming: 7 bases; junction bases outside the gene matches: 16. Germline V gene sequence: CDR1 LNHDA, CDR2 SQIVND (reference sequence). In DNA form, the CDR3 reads TGTGCCACTGAGACAGGGAGTGGTGATGGGCAGCCCCAGCATTTT. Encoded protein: CATETGSGDGQPQHF.

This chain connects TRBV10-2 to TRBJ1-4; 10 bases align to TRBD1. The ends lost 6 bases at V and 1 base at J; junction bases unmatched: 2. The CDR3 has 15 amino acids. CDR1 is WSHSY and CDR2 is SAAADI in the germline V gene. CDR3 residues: CASRGQGLTNEKLFF. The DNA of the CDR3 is TGCGCCAGCAGGGGACAGGGGTTAACTAATGAAAAACTGTTTTTT.

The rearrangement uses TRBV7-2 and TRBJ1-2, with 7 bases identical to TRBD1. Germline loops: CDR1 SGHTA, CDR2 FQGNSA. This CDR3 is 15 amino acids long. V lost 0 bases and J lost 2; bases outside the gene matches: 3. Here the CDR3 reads CASSLAMTGNYGYTF. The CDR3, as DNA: TGTGCCAGCAGCTTAGCGATGACAGGGAACTATGGCTACACCTTC.

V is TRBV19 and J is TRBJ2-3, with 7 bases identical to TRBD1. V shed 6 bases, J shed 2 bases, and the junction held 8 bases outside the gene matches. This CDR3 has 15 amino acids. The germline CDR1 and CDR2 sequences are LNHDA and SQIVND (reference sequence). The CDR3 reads CASSDTGEFTDTQYF. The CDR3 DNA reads TGTGCCAGTAGCGATACAGGGGAGTTCACAGATACGCAGTATTTT.

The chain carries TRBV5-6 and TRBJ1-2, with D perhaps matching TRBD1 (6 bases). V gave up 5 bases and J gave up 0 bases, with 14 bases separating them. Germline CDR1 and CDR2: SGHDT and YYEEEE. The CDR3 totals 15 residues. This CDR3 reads CASSSIGQTNYGYTF. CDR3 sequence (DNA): TGTGCCAGCAGTTCTATTGGACAGACTAACTATGGCTACACCTTC.

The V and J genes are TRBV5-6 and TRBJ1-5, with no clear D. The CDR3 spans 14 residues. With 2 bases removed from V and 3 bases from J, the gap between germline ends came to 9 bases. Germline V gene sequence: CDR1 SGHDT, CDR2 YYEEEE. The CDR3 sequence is CASSFSGFNQPQHF. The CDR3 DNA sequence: TGTGCCAGCAGCTTCTCAGGTTTCAATCAGCCCCAGCATTTT.

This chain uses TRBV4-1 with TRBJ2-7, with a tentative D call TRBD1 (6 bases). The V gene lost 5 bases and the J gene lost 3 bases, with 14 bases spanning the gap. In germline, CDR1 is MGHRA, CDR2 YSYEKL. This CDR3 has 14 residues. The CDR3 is CASSSTGNRYEQYF. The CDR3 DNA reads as TGCGCCAGCAGCTCGACAGGTAACCGCTACGAGCAGTACTTC.

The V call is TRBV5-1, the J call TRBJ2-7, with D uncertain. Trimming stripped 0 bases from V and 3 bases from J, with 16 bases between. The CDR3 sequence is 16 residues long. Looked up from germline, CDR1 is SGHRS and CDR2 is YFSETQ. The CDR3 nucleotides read TGCGCCAGCAGCTTGGCGAAACAGTCCTTCGTCTACGAGCAGTACTTC. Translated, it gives CASSLAKQSFVYEQYF.

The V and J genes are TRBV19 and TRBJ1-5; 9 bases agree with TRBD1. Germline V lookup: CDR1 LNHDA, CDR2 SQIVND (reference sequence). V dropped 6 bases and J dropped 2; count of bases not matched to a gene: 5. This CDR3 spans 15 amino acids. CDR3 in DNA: TGTGCCAGTAGCGGACAGGGGCTGGGCAATCAGCCCCAGCATTTT. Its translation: CASSGQGLGNQPQHF.

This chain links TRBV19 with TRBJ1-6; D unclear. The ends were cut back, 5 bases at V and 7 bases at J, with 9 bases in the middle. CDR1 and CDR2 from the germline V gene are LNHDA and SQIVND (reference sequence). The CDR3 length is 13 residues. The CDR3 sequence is CASSRELNSPLHF. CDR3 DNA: TGTGCCAGTAGTCGGGAACTCAATTCACCCCTCCACTTT.

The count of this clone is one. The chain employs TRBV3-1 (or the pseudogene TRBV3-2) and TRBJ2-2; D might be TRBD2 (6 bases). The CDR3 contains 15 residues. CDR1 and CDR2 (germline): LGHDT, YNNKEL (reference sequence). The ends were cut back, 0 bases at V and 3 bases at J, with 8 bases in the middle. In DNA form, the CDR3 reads TGTGCCAGCAGCCAAGATCGGGGGTACACCGGGGAGCTGTTTTTT. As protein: CASSQDRGYTGELFF.